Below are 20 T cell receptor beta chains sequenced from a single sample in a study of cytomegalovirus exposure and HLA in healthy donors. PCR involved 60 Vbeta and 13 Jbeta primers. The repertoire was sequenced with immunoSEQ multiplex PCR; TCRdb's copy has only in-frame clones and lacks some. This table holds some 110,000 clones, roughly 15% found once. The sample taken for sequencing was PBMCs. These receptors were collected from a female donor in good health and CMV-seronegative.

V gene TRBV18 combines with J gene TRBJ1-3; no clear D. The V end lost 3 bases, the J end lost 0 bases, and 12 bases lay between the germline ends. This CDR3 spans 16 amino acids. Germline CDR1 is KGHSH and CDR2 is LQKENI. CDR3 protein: CASSPVRVVSGNTIYF. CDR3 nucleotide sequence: TGTGCCAGCTCACCCGTACGGGTAGTCTCTGGAAACACCATATATTTT.

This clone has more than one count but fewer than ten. The chain's CDR3 is CASSGGQEGYSPLHF. In DNA, the CDR3 is TGTGCCAGCAGTGGGGGACAGGAAGGTTATTCACCCCTCCACTTT. V usage is TRBV6-1 and J usage is TRBJ1-6, with TRBD1 matching over 8 bases. J lost 8 bases, V lost 4 bases, and 7 bases had no gene match. The V gene's germline CDR1 is MNHNS and CDR2 SASEGT. The CDR3 runs 15 residues.

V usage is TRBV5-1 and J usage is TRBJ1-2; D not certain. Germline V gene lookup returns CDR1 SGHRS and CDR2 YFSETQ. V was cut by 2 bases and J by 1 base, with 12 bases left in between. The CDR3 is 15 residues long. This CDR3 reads CASSLSGSRNYGYTF. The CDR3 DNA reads TGCGCCAGCAGCTTATCTGGGAGCCGTAACTATGGCTACACCTTC. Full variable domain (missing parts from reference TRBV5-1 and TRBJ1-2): KAGVTQTPRYLIKTRGQQVTLSCSPISGHRSVSWYQQTPGQGLQFLFEYFSETQRNKGNFPGRFSGRQFSNSRSEMNVSTLELGDSALYLCASSLSGSRNYGYTFGSGTRLTVV.

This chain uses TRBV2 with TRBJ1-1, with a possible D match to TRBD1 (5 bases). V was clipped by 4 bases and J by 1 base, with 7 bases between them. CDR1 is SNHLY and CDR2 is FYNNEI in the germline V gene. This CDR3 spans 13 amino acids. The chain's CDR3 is CASSAGQNTEAFF. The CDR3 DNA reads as TGTGCCAGCAGTGCAGGACAGAACACTGAAGCTTTCTTT.

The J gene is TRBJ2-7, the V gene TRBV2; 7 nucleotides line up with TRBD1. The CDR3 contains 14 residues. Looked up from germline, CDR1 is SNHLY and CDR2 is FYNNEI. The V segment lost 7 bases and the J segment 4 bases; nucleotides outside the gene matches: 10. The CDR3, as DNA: TGTGCCAGCAAAGTCCGACAGGGCATGTACGAGCAGTACTTC. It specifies CASKVRQGMYEQYF. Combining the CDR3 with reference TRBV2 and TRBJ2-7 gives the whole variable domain EPEVTQTPSHQVTQMGQEVILRCVPISNHLYFYWYRQILGQKVEFLVSFYNNEISEKSEIFDDQFSVERPDGSNFTLKIRSTKLEDSAMYFCASKVRQGMYEQYFGPGTRLTVT.

Here the CDR3 DNA reads TGTGCCAGCAGCCAAGAGTCCCTAGCGTACTACAATGAGCAGTTCTTC. It translates to CASSQESLAYYNEQFF. This chain joins TRBV14 and TRBJ2-1; possibly TRBD2 for D (6 bases). Trimming took off 0 bases at V and 3 bases at J, with 12 bases between the two ends. The CDR3 runs 16 residues. Germline CDR1 reads SGHDN; CDR2 reads FVKESK.

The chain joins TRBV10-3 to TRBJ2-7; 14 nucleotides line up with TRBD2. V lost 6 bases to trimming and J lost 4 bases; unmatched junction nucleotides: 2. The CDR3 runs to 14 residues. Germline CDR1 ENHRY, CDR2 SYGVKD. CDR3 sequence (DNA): TGTGCCATCAGCGGGACTAGCGGGAGTTACGAGCAGTACTTC. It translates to CAISGTSGSYEQYF.

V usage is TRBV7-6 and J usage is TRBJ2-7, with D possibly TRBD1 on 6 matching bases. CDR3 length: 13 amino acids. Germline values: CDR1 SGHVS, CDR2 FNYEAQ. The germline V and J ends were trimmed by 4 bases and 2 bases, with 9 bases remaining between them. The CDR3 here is CASSSQGPYEQYF. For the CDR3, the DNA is TGTGCCAGCAGCTCGCAGGGGCCCTACGAGCAGTACTTC.

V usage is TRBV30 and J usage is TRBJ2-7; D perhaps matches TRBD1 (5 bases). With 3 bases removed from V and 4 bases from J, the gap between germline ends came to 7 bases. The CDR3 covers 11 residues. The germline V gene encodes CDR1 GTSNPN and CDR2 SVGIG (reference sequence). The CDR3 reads CAWRGAYEQYF. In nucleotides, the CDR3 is TGTGCCTGGAGAGGGGCATACGAGCAGTACTTC.

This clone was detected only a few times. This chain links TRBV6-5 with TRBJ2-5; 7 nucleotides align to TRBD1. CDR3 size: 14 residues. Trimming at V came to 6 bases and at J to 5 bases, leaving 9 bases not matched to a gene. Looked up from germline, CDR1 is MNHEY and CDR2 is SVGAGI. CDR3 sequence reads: CASRTGRPRETQYF. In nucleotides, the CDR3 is TGTGCCAGCAGGACAGGGCGGCCCCGGGAGACCCAGTACTTC.

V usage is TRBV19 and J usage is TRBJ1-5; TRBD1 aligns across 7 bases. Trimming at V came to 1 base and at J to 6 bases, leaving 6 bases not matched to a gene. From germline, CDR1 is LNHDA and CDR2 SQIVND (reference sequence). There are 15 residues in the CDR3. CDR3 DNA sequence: TGTGCCAGTAGTATAGGGGACAGCGCGGGTCAGCCCCAGCATTTT. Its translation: CASSIGDSAGQPQHF.

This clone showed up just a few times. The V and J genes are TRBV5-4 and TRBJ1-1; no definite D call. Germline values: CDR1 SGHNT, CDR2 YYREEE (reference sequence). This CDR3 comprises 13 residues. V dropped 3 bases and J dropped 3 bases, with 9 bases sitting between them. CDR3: CASSSYSDTEAFF. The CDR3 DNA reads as TGTGCCAGCAGCTCGTACAGTGACACTGAAGCTTTCTTT. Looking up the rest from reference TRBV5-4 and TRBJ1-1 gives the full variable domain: ETGVTQSPTHLIKTRGQQVTLRCSSQSGHNTVSWYQQALGQGPQFIFQYYREEENGRGNFPPRFSGLQFPNYSSELNVNALELDDSALYLCASSSYSDTEAFFGQGTRLTVV.

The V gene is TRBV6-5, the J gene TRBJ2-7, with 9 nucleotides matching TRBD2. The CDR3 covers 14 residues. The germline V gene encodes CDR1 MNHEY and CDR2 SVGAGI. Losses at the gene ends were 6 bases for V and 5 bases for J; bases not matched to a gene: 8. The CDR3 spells CASRGSGRSNEQYF. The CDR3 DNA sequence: TGTGCCAGCAGGGGCAGCGGGAGGTCTAACGAGCAGTACTTC.

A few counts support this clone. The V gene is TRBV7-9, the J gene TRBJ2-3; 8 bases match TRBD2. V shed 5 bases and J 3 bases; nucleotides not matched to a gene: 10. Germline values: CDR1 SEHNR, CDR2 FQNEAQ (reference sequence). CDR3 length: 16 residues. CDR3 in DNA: TGTGCCAGCAGCCCCACGCCGGGACTAGTTACAGATACGCAGTATTTT. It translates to CASSPTPGLVTDTQYF. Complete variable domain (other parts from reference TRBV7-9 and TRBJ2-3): DTGVSQNPRHKITKRGQNVTFRCDPISEHNRLYWYRQTLGQGPEFLTYFQNEAQLEKSRLLSDRFSAERPKGSFSTLEIQRTEQGDSAMYLCASSPTPGLVTDTQYFGPGTRLTVL.

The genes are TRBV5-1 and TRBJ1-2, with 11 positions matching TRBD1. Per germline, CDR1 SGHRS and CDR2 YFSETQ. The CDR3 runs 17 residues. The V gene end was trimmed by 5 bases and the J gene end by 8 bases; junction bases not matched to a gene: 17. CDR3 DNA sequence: TGCGCCAGCAGTGCTGTCGGACAGGGGGCGTCTCTAAGGGGCTACACCTTC. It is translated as CASSAVGQGASLRGYTF.

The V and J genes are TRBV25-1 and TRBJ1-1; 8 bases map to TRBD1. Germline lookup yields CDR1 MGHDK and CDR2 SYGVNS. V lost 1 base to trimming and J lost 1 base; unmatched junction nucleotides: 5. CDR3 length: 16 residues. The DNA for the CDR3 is TGTGCCAGCAGTGAATCCCCGGGACAGGAGAACACTGAAGCTTTCTTT. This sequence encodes CASSESPGQENTEAFF.

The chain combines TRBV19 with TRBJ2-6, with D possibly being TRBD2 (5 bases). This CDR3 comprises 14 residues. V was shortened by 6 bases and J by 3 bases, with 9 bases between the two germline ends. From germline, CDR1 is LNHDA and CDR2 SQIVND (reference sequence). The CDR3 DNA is TGTGCCAGTAGCCCACGGGGTGGGGCCAACGTCCTGACTTTC. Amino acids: CASSPRGGANVLTF. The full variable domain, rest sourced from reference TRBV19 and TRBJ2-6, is DGGITQSPKYLFRKEGQNVTLSCEQNLNHDAMYWYRQDPGQGLRLIYYSQIVNDFQKGDIAEGYSVSREKKESFPLTVTSAQKNPTAFYLCASSPRGGANVLTFGAGSRLTVL.

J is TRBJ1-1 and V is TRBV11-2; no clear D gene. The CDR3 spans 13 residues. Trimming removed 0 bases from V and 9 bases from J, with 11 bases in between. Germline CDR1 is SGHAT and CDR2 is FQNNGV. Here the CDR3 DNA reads TGTGCCAGCAGCTTAGATATCGGCGGTAAAGCTTTCTTT. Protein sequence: CASSLDIGGKAFF.

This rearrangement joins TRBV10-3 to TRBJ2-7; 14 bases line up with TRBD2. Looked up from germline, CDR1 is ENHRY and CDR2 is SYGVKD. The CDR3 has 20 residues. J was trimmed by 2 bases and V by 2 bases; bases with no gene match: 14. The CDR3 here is CAISEKGGLAGATSTYEQYF. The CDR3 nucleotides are TGTGCCATCAGTGAGAAAGGGGGACTAGCGGGAGCTACATCAACCTACGAGCAGTACTTC.

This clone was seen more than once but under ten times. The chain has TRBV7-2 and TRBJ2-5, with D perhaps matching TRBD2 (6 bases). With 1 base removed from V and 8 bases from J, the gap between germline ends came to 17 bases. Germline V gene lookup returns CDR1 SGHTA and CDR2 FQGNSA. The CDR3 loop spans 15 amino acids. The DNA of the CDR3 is TGTGCCAGCAGCTTAGGTTGGCAGGGAGGAGAAACCCAGTACTTC. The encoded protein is CASSLGWQGGETQYF.